These 2 T cell receptor beta chains originate from one sample sequenced in a study of blood T cells in healthy people across ages. The second PCR ran about 6 to 11 cycles with a sample-barcoded 5' primer and J-beta primers. TCRdb passed the 5' RACE reads through MiXCR, listing each CDR3 protein once. The repertoire holds about 800,000 distinct CDR3 sequences, with approximately 25% as singletons. The sample was also linked to a second study, of T cells of mothers and their children.

The specimen sequenced was blood. The receptors originated from a boy younger than 18 in good health.

This clonotype came up once. V usage is TRBV5-1 and J usage is TRBJ1-2, with D tentatively TRBD1 (5 bases). This CDR3 is built from 14 residues. Germline V CDR1 and CDR2: SGHRS, YFSETQ. Trimming stripped 0 bases from V and 8 bases from J, with 14 bases between. The CDR3 protein is CASSLVEGIEGYTF. The CDR3 DNA sequence: TGCGCCAGCAGCTTGGTGGAGGGGATTGAGGGCTACACCTTC.

This sequence joins TRBV28 and TRBJ2-5, with 9 nucleotides matching TRBD1. With V trimmed by 6 bases and J by 4 bases, 9 bases remained unmatched. CDR3 length equals 15 residues. Germline CDR1 and CDR2: MDHEN and SYDVKM. This CDR3 is CASSSGTGYGETQYF. The CDR3 DNA is TGTGCCAGCAGCTCCGGGACAGGGTATGGAGAGACCCAGTACTTC.